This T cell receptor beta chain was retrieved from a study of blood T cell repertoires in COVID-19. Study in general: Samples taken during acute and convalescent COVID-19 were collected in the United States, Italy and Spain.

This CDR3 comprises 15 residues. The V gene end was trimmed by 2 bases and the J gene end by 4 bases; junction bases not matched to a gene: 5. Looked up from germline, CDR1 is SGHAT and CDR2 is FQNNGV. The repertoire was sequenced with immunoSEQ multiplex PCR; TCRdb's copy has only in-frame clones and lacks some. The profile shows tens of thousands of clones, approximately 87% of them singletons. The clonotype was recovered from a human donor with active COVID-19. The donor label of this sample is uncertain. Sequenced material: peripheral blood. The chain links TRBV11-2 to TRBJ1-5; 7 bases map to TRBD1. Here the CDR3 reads CASSLRQGANQPQHF. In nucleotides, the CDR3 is TGTGCCAGCAGCTTACGACAGGGCGCAAATCAGCCCCAGCATTTT.